This entry is about one T cell receptor (beta chain). Its antigen is as yet unknown. Terminally differentiated effector memory CD45RA+ cells were left out of the naive CD8 fraction, which was CD45RO-negative and positively selected for CCR7. Template for every sorted-subset replicate PCR totaled approximately 0.2 ug DNA, approximately 30,000 T cell genomes. Profiling relied on immunoSEQ multiplex PCR, and the TCRdb table lists in-frame clones only, not all of them. The table has about 2 million clones, about 95% seen once. This sample was taken from a study of shared clonotypes between healthy human individuals. Study observations and caveats: Naive CD4 clonotype sharing across a few donors was roughly 5%. Naive subsets tended to show greater estimated richness than memory subsets.

The origin of this receptor is a man aged 18 to 35 in good health. Sequenced sample: naive CD8+ T cells sorted from blood.

CDR3 sequence (DNA): TGTGCCAGCAGTGGACTAGCGGGGCCGGGAGATACGCAGTATTTT. Protein: CASSGLAGPGDTQYF. V is TRBV2 and J is TRBJ2-3, with TRBD2 matching 11 bases. CDR3 length equals 15 residues. The germline V gene encodes CDR1 SNHLY and CDR2 FYNNEI. Trimming took 4 bases from V and 5 from J; bases not matched to a gene: 5.